Presented here are 17 T cell receptor beta chains from one specimen sequenced in a study of blood T cell repertoires in COVID-19. Sequencing used immunoSEQ multiplex PCR; TCRdb keeps in-frame clones, though not all of them. Of roughly 190,000 clones listed, roughly nine tenths are singletons. The sequenced sample was PBMCs or T cells enriched from blood (not recorded which). The receptors derive from a woman under 40 who had recovered from COVID-19.

The chain employs TRBV14 and TRBJ1-6, with a tentative D call TRBD1 (6 bases). Looked up from germline, CDR1 is SGHDN and CDR2 is FVKESK. Trimming removed 1 base from V and 6 bases from J, with 10 bases in between. The CDR3 has 15 amino acids. The CDR3 DNA follows: TGTGCCAGCAGCCAAGGTGGGGGCGTTAATTCACCCCTCCACTTT. Amino acid sequence: CASSQGGGVNSPLHF.

This clone was counted once. This sequence joins TRBV4-3 and TRBJ2-5; 9 bases map to TRBD2. Trimming at V came to 0 bases and at J to 4 bases, leaving 9 bases not matched to a gene. From germline, CDR1 is LGHNA and CDR2 YSLEER. The CDR3 totals 17 residues. This CDR3 reads CASSQDPAGGLVETQYF. The CDR3 DNA is TGCGCCAGCAGCCAAGACCCGGCGGGGGGGCTGGTAGAGACCCAGTACTTC.

V gene TRBV11-2 combines with J gene TRBJ2-1; possible D gene TRBD2, 6 bases. With 0 bases removed from V and 3 bases from J, the gap between germline ends came to 12 bases. The CDR3 totals 16 residues. CDR1 is SGHAT, CDR2 FQNNGV, per germline. This chain's CDR3 is CASSLETGVIYNEQFF. As DNA, the CDR3 is TGTGCCAGCAGCTTAGAAACGGGGGTGATCTACAATGAGCAGTTCTTC.

The gene calls are TRBV9 and TRBJ2-2; 8 bases map to TRBD2. The germline V gene has CDR1 SGDLS and CDR2 YYNGEE. Trimming at V came to 1 base and at J to 6 bases, leaving 8 bases not matched to a gene. The CDR3 covers 16 residues. The CDR3 is CASSVLERENAGELFF. CDR3 in DNA: TGTGCCAGCAGCGTATTAGAGCGGGAGAATGCCGGGGAGCTGTTTTTT. The whole variable domain, filled in from reference TRBV9 and TRBJ2-2, reads DSGVTQTPKHLITATGQRVTLRCSPRSGDLSVYWYQQSLDQGLQFLIQYYNGEERAKGNILERFSAQQFPDLHSELNLSSLELGDSALYFCASSVLERENAGELFFGEGSRLTVL.

The chain combines TRBV14 with TRBJ1-1; 8 bases match TRBD1. Trimming removed 6 bases from V and 5 bases from J; junction bases left unmatched: 11. Germline-derived CDR1 and CDR2 are SGHDN and FVKESK. The CDR3 is made up of 15 amino acids. CDR3 DNA: TGTGCCAGCAGACGAGACCAGGGGGCGCGGACTGAAGCTTTCTTT. Its protein product is CASRRDQGARTEAFF.

The V call is TRBV4-3, the J call TRBJ2-7; 10 bases match TRBD2. The CDR3 spans 16 residues. The J segment lost 2 bases and the V segment lost 0 bases, leaving 4 bases of the junction unmatched. Germline V gene lookup returns CDR1 LGHNA and CDR2 YSLEER. The CDR3 sequence is CASSQERGLAPYEQYF. The CDR3 DNA sequence: TGCGCCAGCAGCCAAGAGAGGGGACTAGCGCCCTACGAGCAGTACTTC.

This clone was seen more than once but under ten times. The chain employs TRBV30 and TRBJ2-7, with D possibly matching TRBD1 (6 bases). Trimming took 3 bases from V and 3 from J, leaving 15 bases between them. The CDR3 is made up of 14 amino acids. Germline V CDR1 and CDR2: GTSNPN, SVGIG (reference sequence). The CDR3 DNA follows: TGTGCCTGGAGCCTGAAAGGACAGTACTACGAGCAGTACTTC. Protein sequence: CAWSLKGQYYEQYF.

The chain carries TRBV4-1 and TRBJ1-4, with D unresolved. The CDR3 is made up of 14 amino acids. From germline, CDR1 is MGHRA and CDR2 YSYEKL. V was pared by 0 bases and J by 5 bases, with 7 bases between. The CDR3 nucleotides read TGCGCCAGCAGCCAAGATCGAGGGAATGAAAAACTGTTTTTT. This translates into CASSQDRGNEKLFF.

The J gene is TRBJ2-5, the V gene TRBV11-2, with TRBD2 matching 16 bases. Germline V gene lookup returns CDR1 SGHAT and CDR2 FQNNGV. The J segment lost 0 bases and the V segment lost 5 bases, leaving 3 bases of the junction unmatched. This CDR3 has 17 residues. The CDR3 DNA reads TGTGCCAGCAGCACGGGACTAGCGGGAGGGTACCAAGAGACCCAGTACTTC. Its protein is CASSTGLAGGYQETQYF. The full variable domain, completed using reference TRBV11-2 and TRBJ2-5, is EAGVAQSPRYKIIEKRQSVAFWCNPISGHATLYWYQQILGQGPKLLIQFQNNGVVDDSQLPKDRFSAERLKGVDSTLKIQPAKLEDSAVYLCASSTGLAGGYQETQYFGPGTRLLVL.

The J gene is TRBJ2-7, the V gene TRBV2, with D perhaps matching TRBD1 (5 bases). CDR1 and CDR2 from the germline V gene are SNHLY and FYNNEI. Trimming pared 3 bases from V and 0 bases from J, leaving 9 bases between. This CDR3 contains 14 residues. This CDR3 is CASSDRVSSYEQYF. The CDR3 DNA reads as TGTGCCAGCAGTGACAGGGTGAGCTCCTACGAGCAGTACTTC.

This chain connects TRBV6-2 or TRBV6-3 to TRBJ1-2, with unresolved D. Germline CDR1 reads MNHEY; CDR2 reads SVGEGT. The CDR3 spans 12 residues. Between the trimmed V and J ends, which lost 2 bases and 1 base, there was a span of 2 bases. CDR3 in amino acids: CASSYLNYGYTF. The CDR3 DNA follows: TGTGCCAGCAGTTACCTTAACTATGGCTACACCTTC.

The chain uses TRBV7-2 and TRBJ2-1; TRBD2 agrees at 11 bases. The CDR3 runs to 14 residues. V trimming: 0 bases; J trimming: 13 bases; junction bases outside the gene matches: 5. CDR1 and CDR2 (germline): SGHTA, FQGNSA. CDR3 protein: CASSLALAGGRQFF. The CDR3, as DNA: TGTGCCAGCAGCTTAGCGCTAGCGGGAGGTCGTCAGTTCTTC.

The rearrangement links TRBV24-1 to TRBJ1-5; 10 bases are shared with TRBD1. CDR3 size: 19 residues. After removal of 10 bases from V and 2 bases from J, the junction contained 19 bases not matched to a gene. CDR1 and CDR2 from the germline V gene are KGHDR and SFDVKD. CDR3 DNA sequence: TGTGCCACTGATACGACCGGGACAGGGGACGCCACGTGCAATCAGCCCCAGCATTTT. Translated, it gives CATDTTGTGDATCNQPQHF.

The chain has TRBV7-2 and TRBJ1-5; 7 bases fit TRBD1. CDR3 length: 14 amino acids. V was pared by 5 bases and J by 4 bases, with 5 bases of the junction left unmatched. Germline V CDR1 and CDR2: SGHTA, FQGNSA. This chain's CDR3 is CASSRGQINQPQHF. The DNA for the CDR3 is TGTGCCAGCAGCCGGGGACAGATAAATCAGCCCCAGCATTTT.

The chain joins TRBV5-1 to TRBJ2-3; 9 bases align to TRBD2. Germline V gives CDR1 SGHRS, CDR2 YFSETQ. V gave up 2 bases and J gave up 0 bases; unmatched junction bases: 1. The CDR3 sequence is 15 residues long. The DNA for the CDR3 is TGCGCCAGCAGCTTTCTAGCGGGGAGCACAGATACGCAGTATTTT. It is translated as CASSFLAGSTDTQYF. The variable domain in full, completed from reference TRBV5-1 and TRBJ2-3, reads KAGVTQTPRYLIKTRGQQVTLSCSPISGHRSVSWYQQTPGQGLQFLFEYFSETQRNKGNFPGRFSGRQFSNSRSEMNVSTLELGDSALYLCASSFLAGSTDTQYFGPGTRLTVL.

The genes are TRBV3-1 (or the pseudogene TRBV3-2) and TRBJ1-1; D might be TRBD1 (6 bases). In germline, CDR1 is LGHDT, CDR2 YNNKEL (reference sequence). The V end lost 5 bases, the J end lost 2 bases, and 12 bases lay between the germline ends. The CDR3 covers 14 residues. The CDR3 reads CASSYRALNTEAFF. The CDR3 bases are TGTGCCAGCAGCTACAGGGCTCTAAACACTGAAGCTTTCTTT.

The genes are TRBV28 and TRBJ2-7, with a weak D call TRBD1 (6 bases). The V gene's germline CDR1 is MDHEN and CDR2 SYDVKM. Trimming cost V 6 bases and J 2 bases, with 17 bases left between them. The CDR3 loop spans 15 amino acids. CDR3 residues: CASSPQGSRTYEQYF. In nucleotides, the CDR3 is TGTGCCAGCAGCCCTCAGGGGTCCAGGACCTACGAGCAGTACTTC.